A single T cell receptor (beta chain) is shown here with its context. The antigen it recognizes is unknown. Base qualities are missing; no much larger clone stands one base away. The data are from a study of blood T cell repertoires in COVID-19 (dated by TCRdb to 2018 to 2021). Looking at the study overall: Collaborator samples came from the United States, Italy and Spain and covered acute and convalescent phases of COVID-19. The material from the prospective study consisted of cDNA or gDNA derived from T cells, B-cell-depleted T cells, or PBMCs. Subjects who had been exposed to COVID-19, were actively infected with it, or had recovered from it provided the deeply sampled blood TCRbeta repertoires that made up the dataset. A freely available public database, intended as a resource for researchers studying the immune response to SARS-CoV-2, is where the repertoires were released. The samples were drawn from two sources: the first 160 participants of the ongoing ImmuneRACE study, and over 950 subjects contributed by 6 global collaborators. Nearly every sample came with metadata listing a de-identified subject ID, COVID-19 status, age in years and sex. HLA class I and class II types, where available, came from metadata supplied by the sample provider rather than from assay-based typing. Results and caveats for the whole study, not just this receptor: The quantity of clinical and demographic metadata differed by source and by participant and was supplied without curation.

Each collaborating institution followed its own protocols to collect whole blood in K2EDTA tubes. For TCRbeta analysis, collaborator samples were shipped as frozen whole blood, as isolated PBMCs, or as DNA extracted from either sample type. The immunoSEQ Assay, a bias-controlled multiplex PCR, was used to amplify TCRbeta CDR3 regions from genomic DNA. In the original analysis: Within the assay, amplification of reference gene primers was used to estimate how many nucleated cells each sample contained. To quantify the absolute abundance of each unique TCRbeta CDR3 rearrangement, sequence reads were collapsed and filtered. For each sample, productive Simpson clonality was calculated as the square root of Simpson's diversity index over productive rearrangements. TCRdb holds this immuneACCESS table with in-frame rearrangements only. Some clones are missing; in checked studies, unresolved V genes explain under half, and the rest has no known cause. For V, J and clone size, that table is used; D and trimming come from the DNA. In this sample the table shows more than 80,000 clones, around three quarters of which occur a single time. The ten largest clones add up to just under 25% of the sample.

V is reduced by 5 bases and J by 5 bases, leaving a spacing of 17 bases between them. The germline V gene yields SGHTA for CDR1 and FQGTGA for CDR2. Including the terminal cysteine and phenylalanine, the CDR3 comprises 15 residues. Solely the CDR3 DNA is kept, with 45 bases framed from the first base. The sequence joins TRBV7-3 to TRBJ2-3; TRBD2 could be the D gene, as 5 bases match. Sequenced sample: peripheral blood. This sequence originates from a woman aged 60-75 years in a cohort sampled during active or convalescent COVID-19. The CDR3 has the sequence CASSPDGILGDTQYF. The sequenced DNA: TGTGCCAGCAGCCCGGACGGGATACTTGGAGATACGCAGTATTTT.